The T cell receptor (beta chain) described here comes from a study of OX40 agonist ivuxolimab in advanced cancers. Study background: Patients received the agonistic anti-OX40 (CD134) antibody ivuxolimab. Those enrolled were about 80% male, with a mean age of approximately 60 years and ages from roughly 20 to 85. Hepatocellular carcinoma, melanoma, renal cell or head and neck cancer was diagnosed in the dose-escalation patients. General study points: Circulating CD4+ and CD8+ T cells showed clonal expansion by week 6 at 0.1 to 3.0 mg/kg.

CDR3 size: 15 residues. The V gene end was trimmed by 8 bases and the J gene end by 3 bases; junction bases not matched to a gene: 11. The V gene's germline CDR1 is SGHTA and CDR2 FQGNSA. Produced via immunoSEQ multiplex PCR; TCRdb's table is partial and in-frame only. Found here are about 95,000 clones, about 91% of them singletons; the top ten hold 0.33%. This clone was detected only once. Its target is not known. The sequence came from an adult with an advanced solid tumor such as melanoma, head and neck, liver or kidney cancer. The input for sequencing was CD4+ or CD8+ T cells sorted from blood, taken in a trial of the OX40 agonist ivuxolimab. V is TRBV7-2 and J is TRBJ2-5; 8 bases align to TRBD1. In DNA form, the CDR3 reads TGTGCCAGCCGCAGGGGTGGACAGGGCGAAGAGACCCAGTACTTC. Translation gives CASRRGGQGEETQYF.